The 25 T cell receptor beta chains listed next were all sequenced from one sample in a study of PD-L1 blockade in urothelial cancer. This table comes from immunoSEQ multiplex PCR, and its TCRdb copy is limited to in-frame clones, with some not included. The sample carries about 51,000 clones, 75% to 90% recorded once. The sequenced sample was PBMCs, obtained around atezolizumab (anti-PD-L1) treatment. The source is a man aged 55 to 70 with urothelial cancer.

The V call is TRBV7-8, the J call TRBJ1-2, with D possibly matching TRBD1 (5 bases). Germline V gene data show CDR1 as SGHVS and CDR2 as FQNEAQ. The CDR3 is 15 amino acids. Between the trimmed V and J ends, which lost 10 bases and 4 bases, there was a span of 22 bases. Written as DNA, the CDR3 is TGTGCCACCTCCCTGGCGGGGCGGAGGGTCTATGGCTACACCTTC. Translating gives CATSLAGRRVYGYTF.

The genes are TRBV6-5 and TRBJ2-7, with 11 bases that match TRBD2. The junction had 2 bases not matched to a gene; V was cut back by 0 bases and J by 4 bases. The CDR3 loop spans 15 amino acids. In germline, CDR1 is MNHEY, CDR2 SVGAGI. The CDR3 nucleotides read TGTGCCAGCAGTTACTCTAGCGGGGGGGCTTACGAGCAGTACTTC. It encodes CASSYSSGGAYEQYF.

V is TRBV7-6 and J is TRBJ1-2, with 8 bases that match TRBD1. Trimming cost V 2 bases and J 8 bases; bases outside gene matches: 10. This CDR3 contains 15 residues. The germline V gene encodes CDR1 SGHVS and CDR2 FNYEAQ. CDR3 nucleotides: TGTGCCAGCAGCTTACAACCCTCAGGGGGCGAAGGCTACACCTTC. Protein product: CASSLQPSGGEGYTF.

V and J are TRBV7-3 and TRBJ1-6; perhaps TRBD1 as D (6 bases). Trimming took off 1 base at V and 5 bases at J, with 9 bases between the two ends. The CDR3 is made up of 15 amino acids. Germline lookup yields CDR1 SGHTA and CDR2 FQGTGA. The CDR3 coding sequence is TGTGCCAGCAGCTTAATAGGACAGAATAATTCACCCCTCCACTTT. This encodes CASSLIGQNNSPLHF.

The chain is built from TRBV7-2 and TRBJ1-1; D is possibly TRBD1 (6 bases). This CDR3 has 16 residues. Deletions cut 1 base from V and 5 bases from J, with 17 bases between. Germline CDR1 and CDR2: SGHTA and FQGNSA. The CDR3 reads CASSLGGGRGNTEAFF. CDR3 DNA sequence: TGTGCCAGCAGCTTAGGAGGGGGTAGGGGGAATACTGAAGCTTTCTTT.

This chain links TRBV5-4 with TRBJ1-5; TRBD1 matches at 9 bases. Germline assignment: CDR1 SGHNT and CDR2 YYREEE (reference sequence). The V gene end was trimmed by 4 bases and the J gene end by 6 bases; junction bases not matched to a gene: 5. This CDR3 is built from 14 residues. CDR3 coding DNA: TGTGCCAGCAGCCAACAGGGGGCGGGTCAGCCCCAGCATTTT. Its protein product is CASSQQGAGQPQHF.

The chain couples TRBV2 to TRBJ1-5, with D possibly being TRBD1 (5 bases). Trimming shortened V by 3 bases and J by 2 bases, and 14 bases separated the two germline ends. Germline CDR1 and CDR2: SNHLY and FYNNEI. This CDR3 region has 16 residues. The CDR3 nucleotides read TGTGCCAGCAGTGATCGGCAGGGTCTCGGCAATCAGCCCCAGCATTTT. Amino acid sequence: CASSDRQGLGNQPQHF.

The chain combines TRBV5-4 with TRBJ2-5; maybe TRBD1 (5 bases). The V end lost 0 bases, the J end lost 9 bases, and 6 bases lay between the germline ends. Germline V gene data show CDR1 as SGHNT and CDR2 as YYREEE (reference sequence). The CDR3 has 11 amino acids. In DNA, the CDR3 is TGTGCCAGCAGCTTGGAGGGGCCCCAGTACTTC. This encodes CASSLEGPQYF.

CDR3 sequence (DNA): TGTGCCAGCAGCCCCGGTGGACTAGGGCGTTTTGAGGAGCAGTACTTC. Translated, it gives CASSPGGLGRFEEQYF. J is TRBJ2-7 and V is TRBV28, with 7 bases aligning to TRBD2. J was trimmed by 7 bases and V by 6 bases; bases with no gene match: 18. CDR3 length: 16 residues. CDR1 is MDHEN and CDR2 is SYDVKM in the germline V gene.

The gene calls are TRBV11-2 and TRBJ2-7, with a tentative D call TRBD1 (5 bases). V was cut by 1 base and J by 1 base, with 11 bases left in between. Germline V gene data show CDR1 as SGHAT and CDR2 as FQNNGV. The CDR3 totals 15 residues. The CDR3, as DNA: TGTGCCAGCAGCTTAGTTAGGGGTTTTTCCTACGAGCAGTACTTC. Translated, it gives CASSLVRGFSYEQYF.

The gene calls are TRBV30 and TRBJ2-3, with TRBD1 matching 7 bases. With 3 bases clipped from V and 5 bases from J, the junction kept 5 bases outside the gene matches. The CDR3 is 13 amino acids. Germline V gene data show CDR1 as GTSNPN and CDR2 as SVGIG (reference sequence). CDR3 residues: CAWSRGWVDTQYF. CDR3 bases: TGTGCCTGGAGCAGGGGGTGGGTAGATACGCAGTATTTT.

The chain is built from TRBV5-5 and TRBJ1-1; no clear D. V dropped 6 bases and J dropped 5 bases, with 14 bases sitting between them. The germline V gene encodes CDR1 SGHKS and CDR2 YYEKEE (reference sequence). This CDR3 is built from 13 residues. DNA of the CDR3: TGTGCCAGCACCCCGGAGCAGCAGACTGAAGCTTTCTTT. Encoded protein: CASTPEQQTEAFF.

V is TRBV7-9 and J is TRBJ1-2, with D possibly TRBD1 on 6 matching bases. V gave up 8 bases and J gave up 8 bases, with 21 bases separating them. CDR1 and CDR2 (germline): SEHNR, FQNEAQ (reference sequence). This CDR3 spans 14 amino acids. Here the CDR3 reads CASGRDIPTGGYTF. The CDR3, as DNA: TGTGCCAGCGGACGGGACATACCGACGGGGGGCTACACCTTC.

In regard to this clone: At one end the junction does not follow the germline gene, possibly because of a read error. V and J are TRBV7-7 and TRBJ2-2, with TRBD1 as a possible D gene (5 bases). CDR1 and CDR2 (germline): SSHAT, FNYEAQ (reference sequence). The CDR3 contains 13 residues. The CDR3 coding sequence is TGTGCTAGCAGCTTAACAGGTCCCGGGGAGCTGTTTTTT. This codes for CASSLTGPGELFF.

The chain employs TRBV29-1 and TRBJ2-7; 16 bases line up with TRBD2. Germline CDR1 SQVTM, CDR2 ANQGSEA. J gave up 4 bases and V 3 bases, and 6 bases lay outside the gene matches. The CDR3 spans 16 residues. CDR3 nucleotides: TGCAGCGTTGACGGGACTAGCGGGAGGGGGGAATACGAGCAGTACTTC. Encoded protein: CSVDGTSGRGEYEQYF.

This sequence joins TRBV7-3 and TRBJ2-2, with D maybe TRBD1 (8 bases). Germline V gene data show CDR1 as SGHTA and CDR2 as FQGTGA. Trimming removed 1 base at V and 4 bases at J, with 10 bases between. The CDR3 is 15 amino acids. The DNA for the CDR3 is TGTGCCAGCAGCTTAAACAGGGGGGGCACCGGGGAGCTGTTTTTT. Protein: CASSLNRGGTGELFF. Combining the CDR3 with reference TRBV7-3 and TRBJ2-2 gives the whole variable domain GAGVSQTPSNKVTEKGKYVELRCDPISGHTALYWYRQSLGQGPEFLIYFQGTGAADDSGLPNDRFFAVRPEGSVSTLKIQRTERGDSAVYLCASSLNRGGTGELFFGEGSRLTVL.

The V call is TRBV19, the J call TRBJ1-5, with a possible D match to TRBD1 (6 bases). CDR1 and CDR2 (germline): LNHDA, SQIVND (reference sequence). Trimming took 8 bases from V and 0 from J, leaving 26 bases between them. The length of the CDR3 is 19 residues. The CDR3 region is CASRVGGGRLVYSNQPQHF. DNA of the CDR3: TGTGCCAGTCGTGTTGGCGGGGGGCGATTGGTTTATAGCAATCAGCCCCAGCATTTT. Complete variable domain (other parts from reference TRBV19 and TRBJ1-5): DGGITQSPKYLFRKEGQNVTLSCEQNLNHDAMYWYRQDPGQGLRLIYYSQIVNDFQKGDIAEGYSVSREKKESFPLTVTSAQKNPTAFYLCASRVGGGRLVYSNQPQHFGDGTRLSIL.

V gene TRBV10-3 combines with J gene TRBJ2-3; 7 positions agree with TRBD1. The CDR3 is made up of 14 amino acids. Trimming cost V 6 bases and J 1 base; bases outside gene matches: 4. Looked up from germline, CDR1 is ENHRY and CDR2 is SYGVKD. The CDR3 DNA reads as TGTGCCATCAGCAGGGGGTCGGGCACAGATACGCAGTATTTT. Its protein is CAISRGSGTDTQYF.

This clone was detected only once. The V call is TRBV7-2, the J call TRBJ2-7; D is unclear. The germline V and J ends were trimmed by 5 bases and 2 bases, with 13 bases remaining between them. Looked up from germline, CDR1 is SGHTA and CDR2 is FQGNSA. CDR3 length equals 14 residues. The CDR3 region is CASSPLSVTYEQYF. The CDR3, as DNA: TGTGCCAGCAGCCCCTTAAGCGTTACCTACGAGCAGTACTTC.

CDR3: CASSLGTGGTDTQYF. As DNA, the CDR3 is TGTGCCAGCAGCTTGGGGACAGGGGGAACGGATACGCAGTATTTT. The genes are TRBV5-4 and TRBJ2-3, with 10 nucleotides matching TRBD1. The CDR3 length is 15 residues. The germline V gene encodes CDR1 SGHNT and CDR2 YYREEE (reference sequence). V dropped 0 bases and J dropped 6; count of bases not matched to a gene: 4.

This chain links TRBV7-3 with TRBJ2-7; TRBD2 agrees at 10 bases. Trimming at V came to 4 bases and at J to 3 bases, leaving 9 bases not matched to a gene. CDR3 length: 16 amino acids. Per germline, CDR1 SGHTA and CDR2 FQGTGA. This chain's CDR3 is CASSSRGAGGHYEQYF. The CDR3, as DNA: TGTGCCAGCAGCTCCCGGGGAGCGGGAGGGCACTACGAGCAGTACTTC.

CDR3 region: CASSLDAGGEQYF. The CDR3 region has the DNA TGTGCCAGCAGCCTCGATGCGGGAGGCGAGCAGTACTTC. V gene TRBV7-9 combines with J gene TRBJ2-7, with TRBD2 matching over 8 bases. The CDR3 runs to 13 residues. Trimming at V came to 5 bases and at J to 6 bases, leaving 6 bases not matched to a gene. Germline CDR1 and CDR2: SEHNR and FQNEAQ (reference sequence). The complete variable domain, with remaining parts taken from reference TRBV7-9 and TRBJ2-7, reads DTGVSQNPRHKITKRGQNVTFRCDPISEHNRLYWYRQTLGQGPEFLTYFQNEAQLEKSRLLSDRFSAERPKGSFSTLEIQRTEQGDSAMYLCASSLDAGGEQYFGPGTRLTVT.

This clone was seen a single time. The V call is TRBV14, the J call TRBJ1-1, with TRBD1 matching over 7 bases. Unmatched junction bases numbered 16, after V lost 8 bases and J lost 10 bases. The CDR3 consists of 14 residues. Germline V gives CDR1 SGHDN, CDR2 FVKESK. This CDR3 reads CASRPFAGGEGAFF. The DNA of the CDR3 is TGTGCCAGCCGCCCCTTCGCAGGGGGTGAGGGAGCTTTCTTT.

The rearrangement joins TRBV5-4 to TRBJ1-4; 7 nucleotides match TRBD1. The CDR3 is 15 residues long. Unmatched junction bases numbered 8, after V lost 4 bases and J lost 5 bases. Germline V gene lookup returns CDR1 SGHNT and CDR2 YYREEE (reference sequence). The CDR3, as DNA: TGTGCCAGCAGCAACCCAGCAGGGGGGAATGAAAAACTGTTTTTT. It encodes CASSNPAGGNEKLFF.

The rearrangement links TRBV10-3 to TRBJ2-2; unclear D gene. Trimming shortened V by 8 bases and J by 4 bases, and 5 bases separated the two germline ends. The CDR3 runs 11 residues. Per the germline V gene, CDR1 is ENHRY and CDR2 is SYGVKD. The CDR3 region has the DNA TGTGCCATCCAGGCCACCGGGGAGCTGTTTTTT. This codes for CAIQATGELFF.